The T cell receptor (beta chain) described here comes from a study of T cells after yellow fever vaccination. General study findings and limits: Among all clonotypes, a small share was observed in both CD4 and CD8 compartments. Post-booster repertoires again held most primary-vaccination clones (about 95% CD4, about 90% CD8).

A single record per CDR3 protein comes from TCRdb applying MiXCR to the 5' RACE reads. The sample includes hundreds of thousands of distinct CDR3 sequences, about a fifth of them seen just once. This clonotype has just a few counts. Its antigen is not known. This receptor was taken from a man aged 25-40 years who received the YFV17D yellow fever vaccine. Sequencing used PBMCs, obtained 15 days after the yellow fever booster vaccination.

CDR3 residues: CASSEDRTGELFF. The CDR3 region has the DNA TGCGCCAGCAGCGAGGACCGTACCGGGGAGCTGTTTTTT. The rearrangement links TRBV5-1 to TRBJ2-2; D is ambiguous. V shed 4 bases and J shed 5 bases, with 9 bases lying between them. CDR1 is SGHRS, CDR2 YFSETQ, per germline. There are 13 residues in the CDR3.